The rows below give T cell receptor beta chains drawn from one sample of a study of CD4+ T cells in melanoma. Repertoires were generated with immunoSEQ multiplex PCR, while TCRdb's copy carries only in-frame clones and drops some. The data hold approximately 110,000 clones, with 92% observed a single time. The sequenced sample was peripheral blood. The receptors here all came from a human donor with melanoma. Each CDR3 is given with its conserved first and last residue. D genes are given only for firm matches. Clone size is stated in some rows and not others, as once, few, many or a class when expanded.

TRBJ2-7 | . | TRBV11-2 | TRBD1 | CASSLGLEWTGPTYEQYF | TGTGCCAGCAGCTTAGGTTTAGAATGGACAGGCCCTACCTACGAGCAGTACTTC
TRBJ1-4 | . | TRBV2 | TRBD1 | CASSRTGTNEKLFF | TGTGCCAGCTCCAGGACAGGAACTAATGAAAAACTGTTTTTT
TRBJ1-3 | . | TRBV21-1 | . | CASSIINTIYF | TGTGCCAGCAGCATTATAAACACCATATATTTT
TRBJ1-3 | . | TRBV11-2 | . | CASSLSAGDSSGNTIYF | TGTGCCAGCAGCTTGTCAGCTGGTGACAGCTCTGGAAACACCATATATTTT
TRBJ2-5 | . | TRBV19 | TRBD1 | CASSLTGQVQETQYF | TGTGCCAGTAGTCTCACAGGACAGGTCCAAGAGACCCAGTACTTC
TRBJ2-7 | . | TRBV10-1 | . | CASSVRISYEQYF | TGCGCCAGCAGTGTAAGGATCTCCTACGAGCAGTACTTC
TRBJ2-5 | once | TRBV5-6 | . | CASSSEGTQYF | TGTGCCAGCAGCTCGGAAGGGACCCAGTACTTC
TRBJ2-1 | . | TRBV7-7 | . | CASSLEGSLHNEQFF | TGTGCCAGCAGCTTAGAGGGATCCCTACACAATGAGCAGTTCTTC
TRBJ2-5 | . | TRBV13 | . | CASSGGGGLETQYF | TGTGCCAGCAGCGGAGGGGGGGGTTTAGAGACCCAGTACTTC
TRBJ2-1 | . | TRBV4-3 | . | CASSLRTDSYNEQFF | TGCGCCAGCAGCCTGCGGACAGATTCCTACAATGAGCAGTTCTTC
TRBJ2-3 | . | TRBV13 | TRBD2 | CASSPALGAGGTDTQYF | TGTGCCAGCAGCCCCGCCCTAGGGGCGGGGGGAACAGATACGCAGTATTTT
TRBJ1-2 | . | TRBV11-1 | . | CASSLWPDSHGYTF | TGTGCCAGCAGCCTCTGGCCGGACAGTCACGGCTACACCTTC
TRBJ2-3 | . | TRBV28 | . | CASSFPTDTQYF | TGTGCCAGCAGTTTCCCGACAGATACGCAGTATTTT
TRBJ1-2 | . | TRBV27 | . | CASSLSPGGAASTGYTF | TGTGCCAGCAGTTTGAGTCCTGGAGGGGCCGCTAGTACGGGCTACACCTTC
TRBJ2-6 | . | TRBV7-8 | TRBD1 | CASRTGGSGANVLTF | TGTGCCAGCAGAACAGGGGGCTCCGGGGCCAACGTCCTGACTTTC
TRBJ2-1 | . | TRBV21-1 | . | CASSKGGPGHEQFF | TGTGCCAGCAGCAAAGGGGGGCCCGGCCATGAGCAGTTCTTC
TRBJ2-7 | . | TRBV7-2 | . | CASSSGTSLWQYF | TGTGCCAGCAGCTCCGGGACCTCCCTTTGGCAGTACTTC
TRBJ1-1 | . | TRBV18 | . | CASSPRMGQLGGNTEAFF | TGTGCCAGCTCACCAAGGATGGGGCAGTTGGGAGGAAACACTGAAGCTTTCTTT
TRBJ2-7 | . | TRBV7-2 | TRBD1 | CASSLPIGTGKSEQYF | TGTGCCAGCAGCCTCCCTATTGGGACAGGGAAGAGCGAGCAGTACTTC
TRBJ2-3 | . | TRBV7-6 | TRBD2 | CASSAMTSGVRDTQYF | TGTGCCAGCAGCGCCATGACTAGCGGGGTACGGGATACGCAGTATTTT
TRBJ2-1 | . | TRBV19 | TRBD2 | CATRGLAGSYNEQFF | TGTGCCACCAGGGGACTAGCGGGTAGCTACAATGAGCAGTTCTTC
TRBJ2-3 | . | TRBV9 | TRBD1 | CASSVGTGSTTDTQYF | TGTGCCAGCAGCGTTGGGACAGGATCCACGACAGATACGCAGTATTTT
TRBJ1-1 | . | TRBV7-6 | . | CASSRGGVPSTEAFF | TGTGCCAGCAGCCGGGGGGGGGTTCCCAGCACTGAAGCTTTCTTT
TRBJ1-6 | . | TRBV28 | . | CASSLSNSPLHF | TGTGCCAGCAGTTTGAGTAATTCACCCCTCCACTTT
TRBJ1-2 | . | TRBV10-3 | . | CAIRQDVDGYTF | TGTGCCATCAGACAGGATGTGGATGGCTACACCTTC
TRBJ2-7 | . | TRBV4-3 | . | CASSQDMQVYEQYF | TGCGCCAGCAGCCAAGATATGCAGGTCTACGAGCAGTACTTC
TRBJ2-7 | . | TRBV28 | . | CASSLTGVGYEQYF | TGTGCCAGCAGTTTAACGGGGGTAGGCTACGAGCAGTACTTC
TRBJ2-7 | . | TRBV28 | . | CASRDEGRNEQYF | TGTGCCAGCAGGGACGAGGGCCGGAACGAGCAGTACTTC
TRBJ2-3 | . | TRBV11-3 | TRBD1 | CASSLDRPGTGRTDTQYF | TGTGCCAGCAGCTTAGATCGCCCCGGGACAGGTAGAACAGATACGCAGTATTTT
TRBJ2-2 | . | TRBV5-4 | . | CASSIDSYTGELFF | TGTGCCAGCAGCATAGACTCATACACCGGGGAGCTGTTTTTT
TRBJ1-6 | once | TRBV4-1 | . | CASSRRDSYNSPLHF | TGCGCCAGCAGCCGGCGAGACTCCTATAATTCACCCCTCCACTTT
TRBJ2-7 | . | TRBV7-8 | . | CASSLRGGYEQYF | TGTGCCAGCAGCCTAAGGGGGGGATACGAGCAGTACTTC
TRBJ1-5 | . | TRBV9 | . | CASSQGQGNQPQHF | TGTGCCAGCAGCCAAGGGCAGGGTAATCAGCCCCAGCATTTT
TRBJ1-6 | once | TRBV6-1 | TRBD1 | CATKGGGGNSPLHF | TGTGCCACAAAAGGGGGCGGGGGTAATTCACCCCTCCACTTT
TRBJ2-1 | . | TRBV7-2 | TRBD2 | CASSLASGGQFF | TGTGCCAGCAGCTTAGCGAGCGGGGGGCAGTTCTTC
TRBJ2-7 | . | TRBV5-6 | . | CASSQRGTVSYEQYF | TGTGCCAGCAGTCAGAGGGGGACTGTCTCCTACGAGCAGTACTTC
TRBJ2-3 | . | TRBV19 | TRBD2 | CASSIATSGMVDTQYF | TGTGCCAGTAGTATAGCAACTAGCGGGATGGTAGATACGCAGTATTTT
TRBJ2-1 | . | TRBV5-1 | . | CASSSLASNEQFF | TGCGCCAGCAGCTCCCTCGCATCTAATGAGCAGTTCTTC
TRBJ2-2 | . | TRBV28 | TRBD1 | CASRGTGRSTGELFF | TGTGCCAGCAGGGGGACAGGGCGGAGCACCGGGGAGCTGTTTTTT
TRBJ2-5 | once | TRBV28 | . | CASLPRGTRRETQYF | TGTGCCAGCCTCCCCAGAGGGACACGAAGGGAGACCCAGTACTTC
TRBJ2-5 | . | TRBV5-1 | TRBD2 | CASSLVSGEETQYF | TGCGCCAGCAGCTTGGTTAGCGGGGAAGAGACCCAGTACTTC
TRBJ2-6 | . | TRBV7-3 | . | CASSLSSTSGANVLTF | TGTGCCAGCAGCTTAAGCTCAACCTCTGGGGCCAACGTCCTGACTTTC
TRBJ2-5 | . | TRBV27 | . | CASSSQETQYF | TGTGCCAGCAGCTCCCAAGAGACCCAGTACTTC
TRBJ1-6 | . | TRBV28 | TRBD1 | CASSLETGGSPLHF | TGTGCCAGCAGTTTAGAGACAGGGGGTTCACCCCTCCACTTT
TRBJ2-2 | . | TRBV5-4 | TRBD2 | CASSLYGGRGAGELFF | TGTGCCAGCAGCTTGTATGGCGGGAGAGGGGCCGGGGAGCTGTTTTTT
TRBJ2-1 | . | TRBV19 | . | CASSIGPREQFF | TGTGCCAGTAGTATAGGTCCCCGGGAGCAGTTCTTC
TRBJ2-2 | . | TRBV9 | TRBD2 | CASSVDPSGNTGELFF | TGTGCCAGCAGCGTAGATCCTAGCGGTAACACCGGGGAGCTGTTTTTT
TRBJ2-5 | . | TRBV21-1 | . | CASSNGQGLETQYF | TGTGCCAGCAGCAACGGACAGGGGTTGGAGACCCAGTACTTC